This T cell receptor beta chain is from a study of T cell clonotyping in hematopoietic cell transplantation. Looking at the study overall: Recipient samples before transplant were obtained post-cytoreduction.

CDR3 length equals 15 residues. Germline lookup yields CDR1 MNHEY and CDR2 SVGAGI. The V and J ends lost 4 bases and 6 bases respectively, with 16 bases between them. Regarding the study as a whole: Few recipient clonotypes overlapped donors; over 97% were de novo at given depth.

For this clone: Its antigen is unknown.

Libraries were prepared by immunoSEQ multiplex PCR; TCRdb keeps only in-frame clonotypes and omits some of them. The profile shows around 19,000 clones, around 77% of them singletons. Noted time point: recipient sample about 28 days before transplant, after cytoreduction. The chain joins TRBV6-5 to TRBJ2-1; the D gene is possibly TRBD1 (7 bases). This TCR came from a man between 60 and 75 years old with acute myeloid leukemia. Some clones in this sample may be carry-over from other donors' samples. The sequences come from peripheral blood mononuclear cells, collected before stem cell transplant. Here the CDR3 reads CASSSGDSRINEQFF. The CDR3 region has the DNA TGTGCCAGCAGTTCGGGGGACAGTCGGATCAATGAGCAGTTCTTC.